A selection of T cell receptor beta chains follows, all from one sample in a study of molecular identifiers for immune sequencing clone quantification. TCRdb redid the calling of the PCR reads with MiXCR, one entry per CDR3 protein. In the table there are about 300,000 distinct CDR3 sequences, 20% to 25% of which are singletons. Sequences were obtained from naive CD8+ T cells from blood, with Jurkat cell RNA spiked in. The receptors here all came from a human donor in good health. Some libraries in this study had Jurkat cell RNA spiked in. CDR3s leave out the opening cysteine and the closing phenylalanine or tryptophan.

j_call v_call cdr3_aa
TRBJ2-1 TRBV7-2 ASSHGRRTTDNEQF
TRBJ2-2 TRBV6-2/TRBV6-3 ASSQRNREVWTGELF
TRBJ2-7 TRBV20-1 SARRLAGSSYEQY
TRBJ2-3 TRBV7-9 ASSPPQGNTQY
TRBJ1-5 TRBV28 ASSFLNQPQH
TRBJ2-7 TRBV28 ASSLHVTGYEQY
TRBJ2-1 TRBV4-3 ASSHTRGGLEQF
TRBJ1-5 TRBV7-2 ASSKDGSNQPQH
TRBJ1-1 TRBV7-6 ASSGTEDTEAF
TRBJ1-2 TRBV2 ASSEALGYGYT
TRBJ2-2 TRBV20-1 SASGINTGELF
TRBJ1-5 TRBV27 ASSTFTNDQPQH
TRBJ2-1 TRBV12-3/TRBV12-4 ASSSGQASSYNEQF
TRBJ1-5 TRBV6-1 ASSEELRQPQH
TRBJ1-2 TRBV21-1 ARTKAEAYGYT
TRBJ2-3 TRBV7-3 ASRTLAGVVDTQY
TRBJ2-7 TRBV20-1 SFSGKPSYEQY
TRBJ2-4 TRBV14 ASSQVAGAKNIQY
TRBJ1-1 TRBV27 ASSFGGRAF
TRBJ1-5 TRBV12-3/TRBV12-4 ASSLTFSNQPQH
TRBJ1-1 TRBV13 ASSLGWGVEAF
TRBJ2-2 TRBV24-1 ATSVFGELF
TRBJ2-5 TRBV30 ASERDTQETQY
TRBJ2-1 TRBV29-1 SVDNPSGLNNEQF
TRBJ1-2 TRBV7-9 ASSSNRDGYT
TRBJ2-3 TRBV9 ASSVSGGQGITDTQY
TRBJ1-1 TRBV20-1 SAGDKAPNTEAF
TRBJ2-6 TRBV25-1 ASSGAEFSSGANVLT
TRBJ2-2 TRBV10-3 AIRPLAETNTGELF
TRBJ2-4 TRBV12-3/TRBV12-4 ASTVGYLAKNIQY
TRBJ2-7 TRBV7-9 ASSSSLQYEQY
TRBJ2-6 TRBV4-3 ASSQDRGLAGVGANVLT
TRBJ2-1 TRBV3-1 ASSTGLTGGNEQF
TRBJ2-2 TRBV7-9 ASSRTSSGELF
TRBJ2-5 TRBV5-6 ASSLAAGVRETQY
TRBJ2-7 TRBV4-1 ASSPGQNSYEQY
TRBJ1-5 TRBV7-8 ASSLEGQSNQPQH